This TCR beta chain came from a study of blood T cells in healthy people across ages. In the study overall: Using template switching, researchers captured about one barcoded beta molecule for each two T cells. General study points: The study regarded diversity estimates from one million T cells as underestimates.

The second PCR ran roughly 6 to 11 cycles with a sample-barcoded 5' primer and J-beta primers. The study obtained at least 2.5 million CDR3-containing paired-end reads from every sample. TCRdb reprocessed the 5' RACE reads via MiXCR and lists one record per CDR3 protein. The sample yields 1.5 million to 2 million distinct CDR3 sequences, about 28% seen once. With each sample, at least 5.5 micrograms of total RNA were extracted. Germline V gene sequence: CDR1 SQVTM, CDR2 ANQGSEA. Trimming took off 4 bases at V and 6 bases at J, with 7 bases between the two ends. The CDR3 length is 10 residues. This clonotype was detected only a few times. The antigen is unknown.

The J gene is TRBJ2-7, the V gene TRBV29-1, with D unresolved. Sequencing was performed on blood. This clonotype was sampled from a woman younger than 45 in good health. CDR3 in amino acids: CSVVFGEQYF. The CDR3 nucleotides are TGCAGCGTTGTTTTCGGCGAGCAGTACTTC.